This T cell receptor (beta chain) was identified in a study of PD-1 blockade in classical Hodgkin lymphoma. General observations from the study: Baseline diversity in complete responders resembled that of newly diagnosed patients. Why the repertoires differ is still unclear, perhaps disease activity or prior therapy.

Data came from immunoSEQ multiplex PCR; TCRdb stores just in-frame clones and leaves some out. Altogether around 100,000 clones are present, around nine tenths being singletons, with the ten largest covering under 8.5%. Each and every patient relapsed after autologous stem cell transplantation, and patients got differing brentuximab vedotin exposure. With regard to this clone: Its antigen remains unknown.

J gave up 7 bases and V 7 bases, and 10 bases lay outside the gene matches. The CDR3 contains 14 residues. The germline V gene encodes CDR1 MDHEN and CDR2 SYDVKM. The receptor's source is a human donor with classical Hodgkin lymphoma. The rearrangement links TRBV28 to TRBJ2-4, with TRBD1 identical over 7 bases. The sequences come from peripheral blood mononuclear cells (PBMCs), collected before the second cycle of nivolumab. CDR3 protein: CASTIGTAGNIQYF. DNA of the CDR3: TGTGCCAGCACCATAGGGACAGCCGGGAACATTCAGTACTTC.